This T cell receptor beta chain is from a study of T cell repertoires in cytomegalovirus infection. This clonotype occurred a few times. The antigen is not known. Findings and caveats of the study: Clonotype analysis showed dominance of the ex vivo response by HLA-C-restricted CMV-specific TCR beta clonotypes. Adding up the frequency of public TCR beta families identified people who carried CMV plus the relevant HLA.

TCRdb redid the calling of the reads with MiXCR, one entry per CDR3 protein. Of fewer than 1,000,000 distinct CDR3 sequences in the sample, approximately 31% were seen once. Specimen: cultured CD8+ T cells from PBMCs, collected from culture after CMV antigen stimulation. The TCR comes from a human donor in good health (CMV status not recorded). Some clones in this sample may be carry-over from other donors' samples.

The CDR3 nucleotides read TGTGCCAGCAGCTTCGGCATTAGCGGGGGGGCCACAGATACGCAGTATTTT. Its protein is CASSFGISGGATDTQYF. J is TRBJ2-3 and V is TRBV7-9, with TRBD2 identical over 11 bases. This CDR3 contains 17 residues. The V gene end was trimmed by 3 bases and the J gene end by 2 bases; junction bases not matched to a gene: 7. Germline loops: CDR1 SEHNR, CDR2 FQNEAQ (reference sequence).